This TCR beta chain was sequenced during a study of cytomegalovirus exposure and HLA in healthy donors. Points from the study as a whole: Specificity of a few CMV-associated chains for CMV antigens was verified in vitro. Follow-up analysis seemed to connect common viral pathogens with several of the most significant clusters identified. One variant, a missense change in DCLRE1C, was linked in a later analysis to TCR beta V- and J-gene trimming.

In the PCR, 60 Vbeta and 13 Jbeta primers were used. Generated by immunoSEQ multiplex PCR, the TCRdb table keeps only in-frame clones and is missing some. Among under 200,000 clones listed, 55% to 80% were seen once. The CDR3 covers 14 residues. Germline loops: CDR1 LNHDA, CDR2 SQIVND (reference sequence). V was pared by 3 bases and J by 5 bases, with 11 bases between. Note on this clone: Its antigen is as yet unknown.

The chain couples TRBV19 to TRBJ2-1; D not certain. The sequence was collected from a woman aged 18-30 years in good health and CMV-seropositive. The material sequenced was PBMCs. The CDR3 sequence is CASSIPNRDNEQFF. CDR3 coding DNA: TGTGCCAGTAGTATCCCAAACCGGGACAATGAGCAGTTCTTC. Looking up the rest from reference TRBV19 and TRBJ2-1 gives the full variable domain: DGGITQSPKYLFRKEGQNVTLSCEQNLNHDAMYWYRQDPGQGLRLIYYSQIVNDFQKGDIAEGYSVSREKKESFPLTVTSAQKNPTAFYLCASSIPNRDNEQFFGPGTRLTVL.